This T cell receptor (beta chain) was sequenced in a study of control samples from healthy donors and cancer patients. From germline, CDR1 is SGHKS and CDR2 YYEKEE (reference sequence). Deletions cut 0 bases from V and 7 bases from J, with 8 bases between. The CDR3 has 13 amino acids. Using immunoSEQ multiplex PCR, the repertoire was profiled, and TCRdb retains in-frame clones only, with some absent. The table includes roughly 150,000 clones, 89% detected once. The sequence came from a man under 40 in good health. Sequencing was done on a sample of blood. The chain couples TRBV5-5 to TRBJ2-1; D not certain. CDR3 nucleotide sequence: TGTGCCAGCAGCTTGGAGGTGGGGAATGAGCAGTTCTTC. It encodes CASSLEVGNEQFF.